The 14 T cell receptor beta chains presented below share a single source sample, sequenced in a study of memory CD4+ T cells and cytomegalovirus serostatus. Measured with immunoSEQ multiplex PCR; TCRdb has only the in-frame clones, and not every one. The sample shows about 82,000 clones, approximately 84% of them seen only once. Single viable CD3+CD4+CD8-CD45RO+ cells were sorted as the memory CD4+ T cells. Input material: memory CD4+ T cells from blood. The receptors derive from an adult in good health and CMV-seronegative.

This clone was picked up one time. This sequence joins TRBV7-8 and TRBJ2-7; 8 bases are a match to TRBD1. Per the germline V gene, CDR1 is SGHVS and CDR2 is FQNEAQ. The CDR3 totals 14 residues. With 5 bases clipped from V and 2 bases from J, the junction kept 5 bases outside the gene matches. The CDR3 DNA reads TGTGCCAGCAGCGCACCGGGACAGGCCTACGAGCAGTACTTC. The encoded protein is CASSAPGQAYEQYF.

The chain recombines TRBV7-2 with TRBJ2-7, with TRBD2 matching over 11 bases. With 5 bases clipped from V and 1 base from J, the junction kept 7 bases outside the gene matches. The germline V gene has CDR1 SGHTA and CDR2 FQGNSA. The CDR3 has 16 amino acids. For the CDR3, the DNA is TGTGCCAGCAGCCCCCTTAGCGGGGGGGCGTCCTACGAGCAGTACTTC. It translates to CASSPLSGGASYEQYF.

This clone was counted a single time. The rearrangement joins TRBV7-9 to TRBJ1-4, with TRBD1 as a possible D gene (5 bases). Trimming removed 3 bases at V and 3 bases at J, with 14 bases between. CDR1 is SEHNR, CDR2 FQNEAQ, per germline (reference sequence). This CDR3 spans 16 amino acids. The DNA of the CDR3 is TGTGCCAGCAGCTTGGGGCAGACAGAGTCTAATGAAAAACTGTTTTTT. Its protein product is CASSLGQTESNEKLFF.

This clone has more than one count but fewer than ten. The chain has TRBV6-6 and TRBJ2-2; either TRBD1 or TRBD2 may supply D (7 bases each). The length of the CDR3 is 14 residues. CDR1 is MNHNY and CDR2 is SVGAGI in the germline V gene (reference sequence). Trimming left V 8 bases short and J 1 base short, with 11 bases between. The CDR3 sequence: CASAGGVNTGELFF. The CDR3 DNA reads as TGTGCCAGCGCAGGGGGGGTGAACACCGGGGAGCTGTTTTTT.

The chain links TRBV11-1 to TRBJ1-1, with 7 bases that match TRBD1. After removal of 5 bases from V and 4 bases from J, the junction contained 13 bases not matched to a gene. CDR3 length: 16 amino acids. Germline V CDR1 and CDR2: SGHAT, FQDESV (reference sequence). This chain's CDR3 is CASSLDTGTASTEAFF. The CDR3 nucleotides are TGTGCCAGCAGCCTCGATACCGGGACAGCGAGCACTGAAGCTTTCTTT.

CDR3: CASSLTGNNEQFF. The DNA of the CDR3 is TGTGCCAGCAGTTTAACAGGGAACAATGAGCAGTTCTTC. The rearrangement uses TRBV6-5 and TRBJ2-1; maybe TRBD1 (6 bases). Germline CDR1 MNHEY, CDR2 SVGAGI. The ends were cut back, 4 bases at V and 5 bases at J, with 9 bases in the middle. The CDR3 covers 13 residues.

The chain employs TRBV27 and TRBJ1-2, with 12 nucleotides matching TRBD1. Trimming cost V 1 base and J 8 bases; bases outside gene matches: 5. CDR1 MNHEY and CDR2 SMNVEV come from the germline V gene (reference sequence). CDR3 length equals 15 residues. CDR3 sequence reads: CASSLWGQGAGGYTF. The CDR3 nucleotides are TGTGCCAGCAGTTTATGGGGACAGGGGGCGGGAGGCTACACCTTC.

This sequence joins TRBV5-6 and TRBJ1-6; D not resolved. V dropped 0 bases and J dropped 15 bases, with 16 bases sitting between them. From germline, CDR1 is SGHDT and CDR2 YYEEEE. The CDR3 is 14 residues long. CDR3 protein: CASSLDLGGSRLHF. CDR3 DNA sequence: TGTGCCAGCAGCTTGGACCTTGGCGGCAGCCGCCTCCACTTT.

The V and J genes are TRBV5-1 and TRBJ2-2; D call uncertain. The V and J ends lost 8 bases and 0 bases respectively, with 14 bases between them. The germline gives CDR1 SGHRS, CDR2 YFSETQ. There are 15 residues in the CDR3. CDR3 sequence: CASGVGGTNTGELFF. The CDR3 bases are TGCGCCAGTGGAGTAGGTGGGACGAACACCGGGGAGCTGTTTTTT.

The chain uses TRBV28 and TRBJ1-5, with a tentative D call TRBD1 (5 bases). The germline V gene has CDR1 MDHEN and CDR2 SYDVKM. This CDR3 is built from 13 residues. Trimming took off 4 bases at V and 5 bases at J, with 9 bases between the two ends. CDR3 sequence (DNA): TGTGCCAGCAGTTCCGACAGTTATCAGCCCCAGCATTTT. This encodes CASSSDSYQPQHF.

This sequence joins TRBV7-9 and TRBJ2-7; D is unclear. V lost 7 bases and J 5 bases, leaving 9 bases between the germline ends. The CDR3 is made up of 11 amino acids. CDR1 and CDR2 from the germline V gene are SEHNR and FQNEAQ (reference sequence). The CDR3, as DNA: TGTGCCAGCACCATCTCGGACGAGCAGTACTTC. Amino acid sequence: CASTISDEQYF.

The chain couples TRBV30 to TRBJ2-6, with TRBD1 as a possible D gene (7 bases). The ends were cut back, 0 bases at V and 0 bases at J, with 12 bases in the middle. The CDR3 extends over 17 amino acids. Germline V gene data show CDR1 as GTSNPN and CDR2 as SVGIG (reference sequence). CDR3 DNA sequence: TGTGCCTGGAGTGTACAGGAGGGGGCCTCTGGGGCCAACGTCCTGACTTTC. This gives the protein CAWSVQEGASGANVLTF.

The rearrangement links TRBV6-1 to TRBJ1-5; perhaps TRBD1 as D (5 bases). The V end was cut by 6 bases, the J end by 4 bases, with 16 bases between. Per germline, CDR1 MNHNS and CDR2 SASEGT. The CDR3 spans 15 residues. CDR3 DNA: TGTGCCAGCAGCGAAAATAGACAGCAGAATCAGCCCCAGCATTTT. Its translation is CASSENRQQNQPQHF.

The chain carries TRBV27 and TRBJ2-5; 7 bases agree with TRBD2. V gave up 5 bases and J gave up 1 base; unmatched junction bases: 4. This CDR3 region has 14 residues. Germline CDR1 and CDR2: MNHEY and SMNVEV (reference sequence). Written as DNA, the CDR3 is TGTGCCAGCAGTAACGGGAGGTTCCAAGAGACCCAGTACTTC. Translating it yields CASSNGRFQETQYF.